These 16 T cell receptor beta chains share one sample of origin, sequenced in a study of blood T cell repertoires in COVID-19. TCRdb's copy holds only in-frame clones and misses some; the assay was immunoSEQ multiplex PCR. Among around 58,000 clones, around 89% were seen once, and the ten largest hold about an eighth. Sequencing input: peripheral blood. These receptors all stem from a man aged 55 to 70 with active COVID-19.

The J gene is TRBJ2-1, the V gene TRBV7-3; D is uncertain. V was clipped by 5 bases and J by 4 bases, with 3 bases between them. CDR3 size: 11 residues. The germline CDR1 and CDR2 sequences are SGHTA and FQGTGA. CDR3 in amino acids: CASSPYNEQFF. Written as DNA, the CDR3 is TGTGCCAGCAGCCCTTACAATGAGCAGTTCTTC.

V gene TRBV6-2 or TRBV6-3 combines with J gene TRBJ2-5; TRBD1 matches at 9 bases. Trimming cost V 2 bases and J 4 bases; bases outside gene matches: 5. The CDR3 extends over 15 amino acids. Germline assignment: CDR1 MNHEY and CDR2 SVGEGT. The CDR3 here is CASSYPPDRGETQYF. The CDR3 bases are TGTGCCAGCAGTTACCCTCCGGACAGGGGAGAGACCCAGTACTTC.

This clone was recorded only once. The rearrangement links TRBV28 to TRBJ2-2; D is unresolved. Germline V CDR1 and CDR2: MDHEN, SYDVKM. CDR3 length equals 13 residues. V was cut by 8 bases and J by 3 bases, with 10 bases left in between. The CDR3: CASGPYHTGELFF. The CDR3 DNA sequence: TGTGCCAGCGGCCCGTACCACACCGGGGAGCTGTTTTTT.

The chain recombines TRBV6-5 with TRBJ2-3, with TRBD2 as a possible D gene (6 bases). V was cut by 0 bases and J by 4 bases, with 14 bases left in between. This CDR3 has 16 amino acids. Germline CDR1 is MNHEY and CDR2 is SVGAGI. CDR3 nucleotide sequence: TGTGCCAGCAGTTACTCGGGAGGCTCCGGATCAGATACGCAGTATTTT. This translates into CASSYSGGSGSDTQYF.

This clone was seen only once. The chain couples TRBV28 to TRBJ1-4; no clear D gene. Trimming pared 5 bases from V and 6 bases from J, leaving 13 bases between. The V gene's germline CDR1 is MDHEN and CDR2 SYDVKM. CDR3 length equals 14 residues. This chain's CDR3 is CASSLRVADEKLFF. In nucleotides, the CDR3 is TGTGCCAGCAGTCTTCGAGTCGCTGATGAAAAACTGTTTTTT. Supplemented by reference TRBV28 and TRBJ1-4, the full variable domain reads DVKVTQSSRYLVKRTGEKVFLECVQDMDHENMFWYRQDPGLGLRLIYFSYDVKMKEKGDIPEGYSVSREKKERFSLILESASTNQTSMYLCASSLRVADEKLFFGSGTQLSVL.

The CDR3: CASSGRGDLRTGELFF. The CDR3, as DNA: TGTGCCAGCAGCGGGAGGGGCGATTTAAGGACCGGGGAGCTGTTTTTT. The genes are TRBV7-9 and TRBJ2-2; TRBD2 aligns across 7 bases. CDR3 length equals 16 residues. V lost 5 bases and J lost 5; bases outside the gene matches: 11. CDR1 is SEHNR and CDR2 is FQNEAQ in the germline V gene (reference sequence). The full variable domain, its missing parts supplied by reference TRBV7-9 and TRBJ2-2, is DTGVSQNPRHKITKRGQNVTFRCDPISEHNRLYWYRQTLGQGPEFLTYFQNEAQLEKSRLLSDRFSAERPKGSFSTLEIQRTEQGDSAMYLCASSGRGDLRTGELFFGEGSRLTVL.

The rearrangement links TRBV15 to TRBJ2-1, with 7 bases matching TRBD2. Germline CDR1 LNHNV, CDR2 YYDKDF (reference sequence). The CDR3 extends over 16 amino acids. The V gene end was trimmed by 5 bases and the J gene end by 6 bases; junction bases not matched to a gene: 13. CDR3 protein: CATSGGGRERLNEQFF. CDR3 coding DNA: TGTGCCACCAGCGGGGGAGGGCGGGAGCGGCTCAATGAGCAGTTCTTC.

A few counts support this clone. The chain is built from TRBV6-5 and TRBJ2-7, with D possibly being TRBD2 (6 bases). CDR3 length: 14 amino acids. Looked up from germline, CDR1 is MNHEY and CDR2 is SVGAGI. V was shortened by 7 bases and J by 6 bases, with 19 bases between the two germline ends. CDR3 loop: CASINTGLFSEQYF. CDR3 in DNA: TGTGCCAGCATTAACACGGGACTCTTCTCCGAGCAGTACTTC.

This rearrangement joins TRBV5-5 to TRBJ1-2, with D perhaps TRBD1 (5 bases). V was trimmed by 1 base and J by 3 bases, leaving 13 bases between them. The CDR3 spans 15 residues. The V gene's germline CDR1 is SGHKS and CDR2 YYEKEE (reference sequence). CDR3 sequence: CASSLNGRGDYGYTF. The CDR3 region has the DNA TGTGCCAGCAGCTTGAATGGGCGGGGGGACTATGGCTACACCTTC.

The rearrangement joins TRBV6-6 to TRBJ2-7, with D possibly being TRBD2 (6 bases). The CDR3 contains 11 residues. Between the trimmed V and J ends, which lost 8 bases and 1 base, there was a span of 6 bases. CDR1 is MNHNY and CDR2 is SVGAGI in the germline V gene (reference sequence). The CDR3 bases are TGTGCCAGCGGGGGGTCCTACGAGCAGTACTTC. As protein: CASGGSYEQYF.

CDR3 sequence reads: CASSLGTGSKSEQYF. In DNA form, the CDR3 reads TGTGCCAGCAGCTTAGGTACAGGGAGTAAGAGCGAGCAGTACTTC. The chain combines TRBV7-6 with TRBJ2-7, with D possibly matching TRBD1 (6 bases). Germline-derived CDR1 and CDR2 are SGHVS and FNYEAQ. Trimming took off 1 base at V and 6 bases at J, with 16 bases between the two ends. This CDR3 spans 15 amino acids.

The chain recombines TRBV4-2 with TRBJ2-3; 11 bases map to TRBD2. V shed 3 bases, J shed 4 bases, and the junction held 6 bases outside the gene matches. CDR3 length: 16 residues. Germline V lookup: CDR1 LGHNA, CDR2 YNFKEQ. CDR3 DNA sequence: TGTGCCAGCAGCCAGGCCGGGACTAGCGGTTCAGATACGCAGTATTTT. Amino acid sequence: CASSQAGTSGSDTQYF.

V is TRBV9 and J is TRBJ1-6; D unclear. Trimming removed 0 bases from V and 12 bases from J, with 4 bases in between. The germline V gene has CDR1 SGDLS and CDR2 YYNGEE. This CDR3 spans 11 amino acids. CDR3 nucleotide sequence: TGTGCCAGCAGCGTAGTAAAACCCCTCCACTTT. It encodes CASSVVKPLHF.

The chain has TRBV4-2 and TRBJ2-1; a possible D gene is TRBD2 (7 bases). Deletions cut 3 bases from V and 4 bases from J, with 16 bases between. This CDR3 is built from 16 residues. The germline gives CDR1 LGHNA, CDR2 YNFKEQ. Here the CDR3 DNA reads TGTGCCAGCAGCCAGGTAGGCGGGGGCCCATACAATGAGCAGTTCTTC. Its translation is CASSQVGGGPYNEQFF.

The chain couples TRBV28 to TRBJ2-2, with TRBD2 matching over 11 bases. Germline V gives CDR1 MDHEN, CDR2 SYDVKM. The CDR3 is 14 amino acids. V shed 7 bases, J shed 5 bases, and the junction held 3 bases outside the gene matches. CDR3 nucleotides: TGTGCCAGCACCGGGACTAGCGGTACCGGGGAGCTGTTTTTT. Translation gives CASTGTSGTGELFF. Using reference TRBV28 and TRBJ2-2 for the parts outside the CDR3, the full variable domain is DVKVTQSSRYLVKRTGEKVFLECVQDMDHENMFWYRQDPGLGLRLIYFSYDVKMKEKGDIPEGYSVSREKKERFSLILESASTNQTSMYLCASTGTSGTGELFFGEGSRLTVL.

The chain carries TRBV10-3 and TRBJ2-7, with 7 bases identical to TRBD2. The germline V gene encodes CDR1 ENHRY and CDR2 SYGVKD. Unmatched junction bases numbered 1, after V lost 2 bases and J lost 3 bases. The CDR3 has 13 residues. CDR3 in DNA: TGTGCCATCAGTGAGGGGGAGGGCTACGAGCAGTACTTC. Its protein is CAISEGEGYEQYF.